This T cell receptor beta chain originates from a study of T cells in Graves' hyperthyroidism and ophthalmopathy (dated by TCRdb to 2018 to 2020). Concerning the study at large: To identify distinguishing TCR V-J signatures, a discovery cohort of around 98 patients was used, comprising 43 with Graves' ophthalmopathy and around 57 with stable Graves' hyperthyroidism. The paper describes TCR Vbeta CDR3 sequencing of about 140 peripheral blood samples, made up of around 41 ophthalmopathy patients, approximately 73 hyperthyroidism patients and 17 progressor patients. Prospective prediction of ophthalmopathy was tested in an independent validation cohort of about 19 hyperthyroidism patients and 17 patients who later progressed to ophthalmopathy. Once sampling was done, hyperthyroidism patients were given methimazole at a starting dose of 30 mg daily, whereas ophthalmopathy patients were given high-dose intravenous methylprednisolone. In addition, the study compared T-cell repertoires in thyroid tissue and in blood from about 6 Graves' hyperthyroidism patients. For training and testing, the 110 or so patients in the discovery cohort were randomly divided in a 7:3 ratio. What the work shows at the level of the full study, not this receptor alone: In cross-validation, a model built on a 13 V-J signature told ophthalmopathy apart from stable hyperthyroidism with 87.88% sensitivity and around 81% specificity, and in testing the same model reached 80%/75%. Most expanded thyroid clonotypes (frequency above 0.001) were also detected in blood, suggesting blood repertoires may reflect thyroid immune responses. In validation, progression to ophthalmopathy was predicted by the model with around 70% sensitivity and 72.22% specificity, a median of about 6.4 months before onset. No statistical method was used to fix the sample size in advance, and group allocation was not hidden from the investigators.

Notes on this clonotype: No cognate antigen has been identified for it. No quality values exist for individual bases; no much larger clone is one base distant.

The TCR beta CDR3 regions were amplified from RNA transcripts. For the first round of RT-PCR on the TCR CDR3, the HTBI primer set was used together with the Qiagen OneStep RT-PCR kit. A second multiplex PCR round built the libraries, followed by size selection and purification. The libraries were sequenced on an Illumina HiSeq2000 using paired-end 100 bp reads. The source study handled its data this way. SOAPnuke was used to process the raw data, removing reads that contained adapters or uncalled bases, had a mean Phred below 15, or lacked an exact match to the constant primer or identifier. COPE v1.2.5 was used to merge the high-quality paired reads, and each unique nucleotide sequence was defined as a clonotype. MiTCR v1.1 was used to align the clonotypes against IMGT TRBV, TRBD and TRBJ reference segments. The analysis was restricted to V-J combinations with a frequency above 0.0001, which together covered just over 98% of the repertoires. The TCS score was defined as F50 (clonal expansion) divided by E x V (chaos), with BLOSUM62-based TCRdist calculated between CDR3 peptides within each V-J. Welch's t-statistics and random forest reduced 450 to 600 V-J features to 10 to 15, which were used in a naive Bayes classifier (R e1071). The Morisita-Horn index was used to measure how similar the thyroid and blood repertoires were. TCRdb passed the public sequencing reads through fastp at Q25 and MiXCR, retaining productive beta sequences. Every CDR3 protein is listed once, alongside the most common genes and DNA of its rows. The V and J calls here are based on TCRdb, not the publication. The sample table shows 540,000 or so distinct CDR3 sequences, and just over 45% are seen once. The ten largest account for under 20% of the sample.

The CDR3 runs 15 residues from the cysteine to the phenylalanine. Only the CDR3 DNA stays, 45 bases, in frame from base 1. The germline V gene (reference sequence) gives CDR1 as SEHNR and CDR2 as FQNEAQ. Ends trimmed: V by 11 bases, J by 0 bases; bases unmatched to a gene: 12. The study excluded patients with uncontrolled infections, other autoimmune diseases, pregnancy or lactation. Diagnoses were established on the basis of clinical symptoms, serum thyroxine and TRAb, thyroid ultrasound, and orbital computed tomography. Total RNA was extracted with Trizol reagent, and quality was checked on an Agilent 2100 Bioanalyzer.

Sequenced input: peripheral blood or thyroid tissue (not recorded which). This TCR was recovered from an adult woman with Graves' disease, either hyperthyroidism or ophthalmopathy (not recorded which). The rearranged chain carries TRBV7-9 and TRBJ2-7; 8 bases in the middle match TRBD1. The nucleotide sequence reads TGTGCCTGGACCAAGGTACAGGGGGGCTCCTACGAGCAGTACTTC. This yields the protein CAWTKVQGGSYEQYF.